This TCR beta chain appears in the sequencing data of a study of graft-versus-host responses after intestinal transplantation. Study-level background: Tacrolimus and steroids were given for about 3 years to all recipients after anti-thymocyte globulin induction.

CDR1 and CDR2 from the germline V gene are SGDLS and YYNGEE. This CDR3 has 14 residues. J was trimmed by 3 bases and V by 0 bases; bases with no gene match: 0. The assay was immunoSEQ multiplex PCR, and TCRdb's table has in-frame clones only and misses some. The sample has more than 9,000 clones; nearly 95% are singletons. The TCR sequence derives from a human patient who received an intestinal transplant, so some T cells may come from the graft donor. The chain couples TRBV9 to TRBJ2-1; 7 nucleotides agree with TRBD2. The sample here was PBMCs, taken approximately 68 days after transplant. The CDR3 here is CASSVGTSYNEQFF. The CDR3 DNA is TGTGCCAGCAGCGTAGGGACTAGCTACAATGAGCAGTTCTTC.